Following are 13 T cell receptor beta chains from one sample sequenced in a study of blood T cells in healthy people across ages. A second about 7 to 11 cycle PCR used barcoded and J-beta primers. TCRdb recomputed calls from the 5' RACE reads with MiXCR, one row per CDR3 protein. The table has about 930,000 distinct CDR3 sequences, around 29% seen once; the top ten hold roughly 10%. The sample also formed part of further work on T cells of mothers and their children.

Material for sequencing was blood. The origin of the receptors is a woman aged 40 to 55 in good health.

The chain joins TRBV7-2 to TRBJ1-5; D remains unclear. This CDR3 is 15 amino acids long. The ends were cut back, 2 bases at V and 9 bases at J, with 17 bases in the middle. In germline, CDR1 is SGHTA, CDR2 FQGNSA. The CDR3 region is CASSLSPGNKAPQHF. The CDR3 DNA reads TGTGCCAGCAGCTTATCCCCAGGTAACAAAGCGCCCCAGCATTTT.

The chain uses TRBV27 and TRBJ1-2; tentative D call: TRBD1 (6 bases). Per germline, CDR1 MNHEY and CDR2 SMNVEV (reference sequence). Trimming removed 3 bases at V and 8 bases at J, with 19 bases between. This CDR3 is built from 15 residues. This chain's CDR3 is CASSLWGGAAWGYTF. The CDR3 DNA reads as TGTGCCAGCAGTTTGTGGGGGGGGGCGGCCTGGGGCTACACCTTC.

CDR3 protein: CATSDFGQGDTGELFF. CDR3 in DNA: TGTGCCACCAGTGATTTCGGCCAGGGAGACACCGGGGAGCTGTTTTTT. V gene TRBV24-1 combines with J gene TRBJ2-2; D is tentatively TRBD1 or TRBD2 (5 bases each). Germline V gene data show CDR1 as KGHDR and CDR2 as SFDVKD. This CDR3 has 16 amino acids. Trimming took off 1 base at V and 3 bases at J, with 11 bases between the two ends.

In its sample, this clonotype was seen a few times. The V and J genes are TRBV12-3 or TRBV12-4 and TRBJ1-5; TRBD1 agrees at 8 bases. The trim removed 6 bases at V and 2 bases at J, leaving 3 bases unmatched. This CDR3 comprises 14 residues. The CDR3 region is CASRPGQGNQPQHF. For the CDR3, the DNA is TGTGCCAGCAGACCGGGACAGGGCAATCAGCCCCAGCATTTT.

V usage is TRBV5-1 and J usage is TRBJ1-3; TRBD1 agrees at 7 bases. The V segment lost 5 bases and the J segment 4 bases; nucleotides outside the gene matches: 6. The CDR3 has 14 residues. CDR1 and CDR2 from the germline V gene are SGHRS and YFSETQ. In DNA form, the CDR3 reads TGCGCCAGCAGTGTACAGGGGAAAGGAAACACCATATATTTT. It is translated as CASSVQGKGNTIYF.

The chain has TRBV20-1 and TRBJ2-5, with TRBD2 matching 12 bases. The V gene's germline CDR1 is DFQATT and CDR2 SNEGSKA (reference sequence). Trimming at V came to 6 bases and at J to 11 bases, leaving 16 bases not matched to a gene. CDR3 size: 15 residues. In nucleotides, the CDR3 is TGCAGTGCCCTCGGACTAGCGGGGTTTTCGGATACGCAGTACTTC. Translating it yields CSALGLAGFSDTQYF.

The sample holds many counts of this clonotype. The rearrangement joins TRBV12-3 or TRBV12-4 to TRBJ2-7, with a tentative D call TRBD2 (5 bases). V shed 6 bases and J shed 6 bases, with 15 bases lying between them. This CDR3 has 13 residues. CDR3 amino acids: CASRRGSRGEQYF. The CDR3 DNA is TGTGCCAGCAGGAGAGGGTCCCGTGGCGAGCAGTACTTC.

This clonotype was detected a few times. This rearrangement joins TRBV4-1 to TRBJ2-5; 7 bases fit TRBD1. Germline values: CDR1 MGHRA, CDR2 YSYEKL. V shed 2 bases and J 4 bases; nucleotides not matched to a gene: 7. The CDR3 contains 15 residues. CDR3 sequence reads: CASSQWTGRGETQYF. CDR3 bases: TGCGCCAGCAGCCAATGGACAGGCAGGGGAGAGACCCAGTACTTC.

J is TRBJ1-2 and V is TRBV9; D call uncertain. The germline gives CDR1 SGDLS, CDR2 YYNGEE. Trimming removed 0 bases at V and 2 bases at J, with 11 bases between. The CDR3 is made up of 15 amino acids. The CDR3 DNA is TGTGCCAGCAGCGTAGACCCGGGAAAAAACTATGGCTACACCTTC. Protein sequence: CASSVDPGKNYGYTF.

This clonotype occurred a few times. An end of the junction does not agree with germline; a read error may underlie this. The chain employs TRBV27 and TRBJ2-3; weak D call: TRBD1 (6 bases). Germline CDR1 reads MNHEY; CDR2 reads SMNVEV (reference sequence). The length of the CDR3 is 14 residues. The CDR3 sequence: CASAAMDSKDTQYF. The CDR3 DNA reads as TGTGCCAGCGCCGCGATGGACAGCAAAGATACGCAGTATTTT.

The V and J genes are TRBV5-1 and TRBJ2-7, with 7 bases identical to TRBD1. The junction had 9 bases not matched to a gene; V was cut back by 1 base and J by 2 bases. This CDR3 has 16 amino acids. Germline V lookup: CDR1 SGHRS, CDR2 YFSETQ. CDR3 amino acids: CASSLNPQGGTYEQYF. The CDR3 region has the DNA TGCGCCAGCAGCTTGAACCCTCAAGGGGGCACCTACGAGCAGTACTTC.

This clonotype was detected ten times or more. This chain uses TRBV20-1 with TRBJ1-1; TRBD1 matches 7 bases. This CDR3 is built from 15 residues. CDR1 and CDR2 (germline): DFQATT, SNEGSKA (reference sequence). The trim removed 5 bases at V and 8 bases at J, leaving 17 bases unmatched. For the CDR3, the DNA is TGCAGTGCTTATGACAGGGTGGGGTTCGGCAAAGAAGCTTTCTTT. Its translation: CSAYDRVGFGKEAFF.

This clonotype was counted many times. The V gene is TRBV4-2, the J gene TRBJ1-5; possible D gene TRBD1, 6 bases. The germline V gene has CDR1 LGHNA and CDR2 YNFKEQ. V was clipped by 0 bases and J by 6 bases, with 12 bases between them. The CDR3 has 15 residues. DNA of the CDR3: TGTGCCAGCAGCCAAGATGAGGGGGGCAGTCAGCCCCAGCATTTT. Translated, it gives CASSQDEGGSQPQHF.